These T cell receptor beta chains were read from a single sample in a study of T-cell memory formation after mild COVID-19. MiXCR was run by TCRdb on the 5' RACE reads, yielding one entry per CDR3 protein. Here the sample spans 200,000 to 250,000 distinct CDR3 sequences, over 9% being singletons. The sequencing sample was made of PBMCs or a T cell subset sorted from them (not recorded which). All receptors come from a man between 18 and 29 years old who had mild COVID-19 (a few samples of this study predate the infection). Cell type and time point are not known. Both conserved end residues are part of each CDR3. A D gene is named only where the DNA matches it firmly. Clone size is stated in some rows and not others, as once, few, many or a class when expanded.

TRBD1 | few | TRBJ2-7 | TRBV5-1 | CASSSETGTREQYF | TGCGCCAGCAGCTCGGAGACAGGGACCCGCGAGCAGTACTTC
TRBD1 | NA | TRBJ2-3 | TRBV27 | CASRIRTGISTDTQYF | TGTGCCAGCAGAATAAGGACAGGGATCAGCACAGATACGCAGTATTTT
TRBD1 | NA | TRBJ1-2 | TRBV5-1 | CASSFYRGYGYTF | TGCGCCAGCAGCTTTTACAGGGGTTATGGCTACACCTTC
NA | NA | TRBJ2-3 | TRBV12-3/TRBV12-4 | CASSFGDLNTQYF | TGTGCCAGCAGTTTCGGAGACCTCAATACGCAGTATTTT
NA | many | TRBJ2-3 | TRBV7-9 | CASGPRGFGTDTQYF | TGTGCCAGCGGTCCGAGAGGTTTTGGGACAGATACGCAGTATTTT
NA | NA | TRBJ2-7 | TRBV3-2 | CASSQAQAETWF | TGTGCCAGCAGCCAAGCGCAAGCCGAGACCTGGTTC
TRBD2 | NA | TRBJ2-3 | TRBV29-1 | CSVALAGHTDTQYF | TGCAGCGTTGCGCTAGCGGGACACACAGATACGCAGTATTTT
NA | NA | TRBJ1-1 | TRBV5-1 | CASSLGPPQTEAFF | TGCGCCAGCAGCCTGGGACCTCCTCAGACTGAAGCTTTCTTT
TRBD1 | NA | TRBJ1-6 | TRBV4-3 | CASSQDWTGYYNSPLHF | TGCGCCAGCAGCCAAGATTGGACAGGGTATTATAATTCACCCCTCCACTTT
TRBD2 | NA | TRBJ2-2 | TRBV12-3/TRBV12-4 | CASSSLAGNTGELFF | TGTGCCAGCAGCTCACTAGCGGGGAACACCGGGGAGCTGTTTTTT
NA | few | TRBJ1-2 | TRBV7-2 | CASSLAMGLANYGYTF | TGTGCCAGCAGCTTAGCCATGGGGCTCGCTAACTATGGCTACACCTTC
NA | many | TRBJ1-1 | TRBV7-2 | CASSFGREGKAFF | TGTGCCAGCAGCTTCGGCAGGGAGGGTAAAGCTTTCTTT